This T cell receptor beta chain was observed in a study of radiotherapy plus CTLA-4 blockade in lung cancer (dated by TCRdb to the late 2010s). Regarding the complete study: Among enrolled patients, around 20% had an objective response and about 30% reached disease control. General findings and caveats noted by the study authors: Early dynamic changes in blood T cell clones, together with increased serum interferon-beta after radiation, were reported as the strongest predictors of response. After treatment with radiotherapy and ipilimumab, TCR clones that originated in tumors expanded in peripheral blood.

As concerns this clone: The target of this receptor is not known. Per-nucleotide qualities are absent, and no much larger clonotype sits a single base away.

The study evaluated CTLA-4 blockade (ipilimumab) given together with focal radiation therapy in patients who had chemo-refractory metastatic non-small-cell lung cancer. The library was made by the immunoSEQ multiplex PCR assay. Drawn from immuneACCESS, this table holds only the in-frame rearrangements with V and J called that TCRdb kept. Clones are partly lost; checked studies trace under half to an unresolved V gene and leave the rest unexplained. The sample has approximately 40,000 clones on record, about 73% of them singletons. Less than 9% of the sample belongs to the ten largest clones. Measured from the cysteine to the phenylalanine, the CDR3 is 11 residues long. Only the CDR3 DNA is retained, 33 bases long and in frame from the first base. V drops 7 bases and J drops 3 bases, leaving 5 bases in between. Sequences MNHEY (CDR1) and SVGAGI (CDR2) are obtained from the germline V gene.

This sequence was found in a human donor with non-small cell lung cancer who had stable disease on radiotherapy plus ipilimumab. The input for sequencing was peripheral blood, taken from a patient treated with radiotherapy plus ipilimumab. In this chain, TRBV6-5 is recombined with TRBJ2-3; no D gene call is confident. The base sequence is TGTGCCAGCACAAGGACAGATACGCAGTATTTT. Translation gives CASTRTDTQYF.